The 4 T cell receptor beta chains reported below all come from one sample, sequenced in a study of blood T cell repertoires in COVID-19. Here immunoSEQ multiplex PCR was the method, and the copy in TCRdb shows in-frame clones only, minus some. The table has 200,000 to 300,000 clones, around 87% seen once. The sequencing sample was made of peripheral blood. Receptor source: a woman aged 30 to 39 who had recovered from COVID-19.

The chain employs TRBV30 and TRBJ2-7; D may be TRBD1 (6 bases). The CDR3 totals 15 residues. Looked up from germline, CDR1 is GTSNPN and CDR2 is SVGIG (reference sequence). The germline V and J ends were trimmed by 0 bases and 2 bases, with 14 bases remaining between them. The CDR3 reads CAWSVPDSSPYEQYF. As DNA, the CDR3 is TGTGCCTGGAGTGTACCGGACAGTTCTCCCTACGAGCAGTACTTC.

There are a few counts of this clone. CDR3 sequence reads: CAISETGLNTEAFF. CDR3 bases: TGTGCCATCAGTGAGACAGGGCTCAACACTGAAGCTTTCTTT. This chain joins TRBV10-3 and TRBJ1-1; TRBD1 is a possible D gene (6 bases). Trimming removed 2 bases at V and 2 bases at J, with 9 bases between. The CDR3 extends over 14 amino acids. The germline V gene encodes CDR1 ENHRY and CDR2 SYGVKD.

This clone was observed a few times. V is TRBV20-1 and J is TRBJ2-3; D gene uncertain. The CDR3 covers 14 residues. The germline V and J ends were trimmed by 3 bases and 2 bases, with 12 bases remaining between them. The germline V gene encodes CDR1 DFQATT and CDR2 SNEGSKA (reference sequence). CDR3 residues: CSASISFPTDTQYF. The CDR3 region has the DNA TGCAGTGCTAGTATTTCGTTTCCCACAGATACGCAGTATTTT.

The rearrangement links TRBV23-1 to TRBJ2-7; D may be TRBD1 (5 bases). TRBV23-1 is assigned to the ORF class and has an uncertain function. The CDR3 totals 13 residues. The germline V and J ends were trimmed by 9 bases and 1 base, with 13 bases remaining between them. The chain's CDR3 is CARISQASYEQYF. The CDR3 nucleotides read TGCGCCAGGATATCACAGGCGTCCTACGAGCAGTACTTC.